The rows below give T cell receptor beta chains drawn from one sample of a study of CD8+CD57+ T cells in acquired aplastic anemia. MiXCR was run by TCRdb on the reads, yielding one entry per CDR3 protein. The sample records 95,000 to 150,000 distinct CDR3 sequences, about 50% being singletons. The sample comprised sorted CD4+, CD8+, or CD8+CD57+ T cells (not recorded which) from PBMCs. The receptor set was obtained from a human donor with aplastic anemia. Each CDR3 is given with its conserved first and last residue. D genes are given only for firm matches. Part of the rows lack a size; the others show once, few, many or a class for expanded clones.

few	TRBV29-1	TRBD1	TRBJ2-7	CSVITLQGSNEQYF	TGCAGCGTGATAACTTTACAGGGGAGCAACGAGCAGTACTTC
-	TRBV7-8	TRBD2	TRBJ2-1	CASSLGVRGTYNEQFF	TGTGCCAGCAGCTTAGGGGTGCGGGGGACCTACAATGAGCAGTTCTTC
-	TRBV10-2	TRBD1	TRBJ1-6	CASSDQGGSPLRF	TGCGCCAGCAGTGACCAGGGGGGATCACCCCTCCGCTTT
-	TRBV7-6	TRBD1	TRBJ1-6	CATGGRDSSPLHF	TGTGCCACTGGGGGGAGGGACAGTTCACCCCTCCACTTT
many	TRBV9	-	TRBJ2-7	CASGGGSSYEQYF	TGTGCCAGCGGGGGAGGCAGCAGCTACGAGCAGTACTTC
few	TRBV6-5	-	TRBJ1-6	CASSYSRGAGSPLHF	TGTGCCAGCAGTTACTCCAGGGGAGCGGGTTCACCCCTCCACTTT
few	TRBV29-1	-	TRBJ2-6	CSVPGLGGANVLTF	TGCAGCGTTCCAGGGCTGGGTGGGGCCAACGTCCTGACTTTC
-	TRBV10-3	-	TRBJ1-2	CAISESNGDYGYTF	TGTGCCATCAGTGAGTCGAATGGAGACTATGGCTACACCTTC
many	TRBV6-6	TRBD1	TRBJ1-2	CASSSGQAFYGYTF	TGTGCCAGCAGTTCTGGACAGGCGTTCTATGGCTACACCTTC
few	TRBV29-1	-	TRBJ2-7	CSVGLAGYEQYF	TGCAGCGTTGGGCTAGCCGGGTACGAGCAGTACTTC
-	TRBV10-3	-	TRBJ2-2	CAIKGTDTSNTGELFF	TGTGCCATCAAGGGGACCGATACTTCGAACACCGGGGAGCTGTTTTTT
few	TRBV9	TRBD1	TRBJ2-3	CASGAGQGGADTQYF	TGTGCCTCCGGGGCCGGACAGGGAGGAGCAGATACGCAGTATTTT
-	TRBV29-1	-	TRBJ1-1	CSVQHRYTEAFF	TGCAGCGTCCAACACCGATACACTGAAGCTTTCTTT
many	TRBV11-2	-	TRBJ2-1	CASSLDPGNEQFF	TGTGCCAGCAGCTTAGACCCCGGGAATGAGCAGTTCTTC
-	TRBV10-2	-	TRBJ2-1	CASSLRTGWNEQFF	TGTGCCAGCAGCCTCCGCACAGGGTGGAATGAGCAGTTCTTC
-	TRBV2	TRBD1	TRBJ2-7	CASSSITGTGPYEQYF	TGCGCCAGCAGCTCAATAACCGGGACAGGGCCCTACGAGCAGTACTTC
-	TRBV19	-	TRBJ1-6	CASSTWTANSPLHF	TGTGCCAGTAGTACATGGACGGCCAATTCACCCCTCCACTTT
-	TRBV15	-	TRBJ1-2	CATSSGEDYGYTF	TGTGCCACCAGCAGCGGGGAAGACTATGGCTACACCTTC
-	TRBV14	-	TRBJ2-7	CASSQDLASYEQYF	TGTGCCAGCAGCCAAGATCTAGCCTCCTACGAGCAGTACTTC
-	TRBV2	-	TRBJ1-6	CASSLREGDSPLHF	TGTGCCAGCAGCCTAAGGGAGGGTGACTCACCCCTCCACTTT
many	TRBV9	-	TRBJ2-4	CASSGEGQVKNIQYF	TGTGCCAGCAGCGGGGAAGGACAAGTCAAAAACATTCAGTACTTC
-	TRBV19	-	TRBJ2-3	CASSMAEGAPDTQYF	TGTGCCAGTAGTATGGCGGAGGGTGCGCCAGATACGCAGTATTTT
few	TRBV14	-	TRBJ1-3	CASSQGYGNSGNTIYF	TGTGCCAGCAGCCAAGGCTACGGAAACTCTGGAAACACCATATATTTT
-	TRBV7-9	TRBD2	TRBJ2-5	CASSLQTSGYQETQYF	TGTGCCAGCAGCTTACAGACTAGCGGATACCAAGAGACCCAGTACTTC
many	TRBV19	TRBD1	TRBJ1-4	CATTGTDLNEKLFF	TGTGCCACAACCGGGACAGATCTTAATGAAAAACTGTTTTTT
few	TRBV29-1	-	TRBJ2-7	CSVVWNEQYF	TGCAGCGTTGTGTGGAACGAGCAGTACTTC
-	TRBV7-2	TRBD2	TRBJ2-7	CASSNGRGAREQYF	TGTGCCAGCAGCAACGGGCGGGGGGCGAGGGAGCAGTACTTC